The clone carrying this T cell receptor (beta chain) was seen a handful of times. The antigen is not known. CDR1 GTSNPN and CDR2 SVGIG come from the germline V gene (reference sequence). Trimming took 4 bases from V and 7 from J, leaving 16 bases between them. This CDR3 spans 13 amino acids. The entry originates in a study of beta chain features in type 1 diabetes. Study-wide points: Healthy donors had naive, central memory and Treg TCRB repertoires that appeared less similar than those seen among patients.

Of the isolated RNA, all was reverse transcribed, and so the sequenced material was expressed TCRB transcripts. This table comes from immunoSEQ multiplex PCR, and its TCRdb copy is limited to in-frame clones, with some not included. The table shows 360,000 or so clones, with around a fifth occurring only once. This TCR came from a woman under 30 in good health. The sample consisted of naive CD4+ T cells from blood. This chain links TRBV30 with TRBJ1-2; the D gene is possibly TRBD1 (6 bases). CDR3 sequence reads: CAWNPSHRVGYTF. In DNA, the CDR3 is TGTGCCTGGAACCCATCCCACAGGGTTGGCTACACCTTC.